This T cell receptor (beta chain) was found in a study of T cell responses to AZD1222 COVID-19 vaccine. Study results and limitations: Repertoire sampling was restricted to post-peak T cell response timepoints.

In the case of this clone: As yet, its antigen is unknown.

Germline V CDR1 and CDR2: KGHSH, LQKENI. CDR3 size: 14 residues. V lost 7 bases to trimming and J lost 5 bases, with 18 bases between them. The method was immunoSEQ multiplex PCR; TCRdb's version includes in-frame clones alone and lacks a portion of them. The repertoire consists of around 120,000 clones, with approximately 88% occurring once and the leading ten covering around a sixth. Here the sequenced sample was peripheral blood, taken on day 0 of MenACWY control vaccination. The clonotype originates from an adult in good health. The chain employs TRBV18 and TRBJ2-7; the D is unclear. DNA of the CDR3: TGTGCCAGCTATCACGAGACCTCCGCGGACGAGCAGTACTTC. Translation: CASYHETSADEQYF.